This is a list of T cell receptor beta chains from one sample in a study of graft-versus-host responses after intestinal transplantation. Which antigens these TCRs recognize remains unknown. Produced via immunoSEQ multiplex PCR; TCRdb's table is partial and in-frame only. The sample holds tens of thousands of clones, about 90% seen once. This specimen was unstimulated CD8+ T cells sorted from spleen or lymph node cells, taken before intestinal transplant. These receptors all stem from a human donor who received an intestinal transplant. Both conserved end residues are part of each CDR3. A D gene is named only where the DNA matches it firmly. Size values are once, few and many counts, or a class for expanded clones, and some rows have none.

size,D,V,J,CDR3,DNA
-,-,TRBV9,TRBJ2-1,CASSPRGVGNEQFF,TGTGCCAGCAGCCCTCGCGGGGTCGGGAATGAGCAGTTCTTC
-,-,TRBV6-5,TRBJ2-7,CASSYRGTPEQYF,TGTGCCAGCAGTTACAGGGGGACACCGGAGCAGTACTTC
-,-,TRBV6-5,TRBJ2-7,CASSPSGVEQYF,TGTGCCAGCAGTCCCTCAGGGGTCGAGCAGTACTTC
-,TRBD1,TRBV6-4,TRBJ1-4,CASSEGTGKNEKLFF,TGTGCCAGCAGTGAGGGGACAGGGAAGAACGAAAAACTGTTTTTT
-,-,TRBV6-1,TRBJ2-3,CASSEGRVGTDTQYF,TGTGCCAGCAGTGAAGGCAGGGTGGGAACAGATACGCAGTATTTT
-,TRBD1,TRBV9,TRBJ1-2,CASSVYPRTGGDNYGYTF,TGTGCCAGCAGCGTATACCCTCGGACAGGGGGAGATAACTATGGCTACACCTTC
-,TRBD2,TRBV2,TRBJ2-3,CASTQGRGGLERTQYF,TGTGCCAGCACTCAAGGGCGGGGGGGCCTTGAGCGTACGCAGTATTTT
-,-,TRBV10-3,TRBJ1-5,CAISEEGPAGPQHF,TGTGCCATCAGTGAGGAGGGCCCTGCGGGGCCCCAGCATTTT
-,-,TRBV28,TRBJ1-1,CASSYTGRNTEAFF,TGTGCCAGCAGTTACACCGGGAGGAACACTGAAGCTTTCTTT
-,-,TRBV7-9,TRBJ2-7,CASSSASTGYEQYF,TGTGCCAGCAGCTCAGCCAGTACAGGCTACGAGCAGTACTTC
-,TRBD2,TRBV28,TRBJ2-7,CASSNLAGWGPYEQYF,TGTGCCAGCAGTAATCTAGCGGGATGGGGCCCCTACGAGCAGTACTTC
-,TRBD1,TRBV7-9,TRBJ2-7,CASSETGTGDYEQYF,TGTGCCAGCAGCGAAACCGGGACAGGGGACTACGAGCAGTACTTC
-,-,TRBV7-8,TRBJ2-7,CASSLAGQRYEQYF,TGTGCCAGCAGCTTAGCTGGACAGCGCTACGAGCAGTACTTC
-,-,TRBV5-1,TRBJ1-1,CASSLIDGDDEAFF,TGCGCCAGCAGCCTGATAGACGGAGATGACGAAGCTTTCTTT
-,TRBD2,TRBV28,TRBJ2-1,CASSPLAGYNEQFF,TGTGCCAGCAGTCCCCTAGCGGGATACAATGAGCAGTTCTTC
-,TRBD2,TRBV9,TRBJ2-3,CASSLSGTTDTQYF,TGTGCCAGCAGCCTCAGCGGGACCACAGATACGCAGTATTTT
-,-,TRBV10-3,TRBJ1-2,CAISGSEVLYGYTF,TGTGCCATCAGTGGTTCTGAGGTACTATATGGCTACACCTTC
-,-,TRBV27,TRBJ1-1,CASSLVPGYTEAFF,TGTGCCAGCAGTTTAGTTCCGGGGTACACTGAAGCTTTCTTT
-,TRBD2,TRBV7-9,TRBJ2-1,CASSFPSRLAGVNEQFF,TGTGCCAGCAGCTTCCCCTCAAGGCTAGCGGGGGTAAATGAGCAGTTCTTC
once,TRBD1,TRBV7-9,TRBJ2-5,CASSQGQELQETQYF,TGTGCCAGCAGCCAGGGACAGGAACTCCAAGAGACCCAGTACTTC
-,TRBD1,TRBV28,TRBJ1-5,CASSFSGGGNQPQHF,TGTGCCAGCAGTTTTTCAGGGGGCGGGAATCAGCCCCAGCATTTT
-,-,TRBV6-1,TRBJ2-7,CASSPWGSSYEQYF,TGTGCCAGCAGCCCCTGGGGCAGCTCCTACGAGCAGTACTTC
once,TRBD2,TRBV6-6,TRBJ2-7,CASSYSSGGGHEQYF,TGTGCCAGCAGTTACTCTAGCGGGGGGGGCCACGAGCAGTACTTC
-,TRBD1,TRBV27,TRBJ2-7,CASSWTGGSYEQYF,TGTGCCAGCAGTTGGACAGGGGGATCCTACGAGCAGTACTTC
-,TRBD1,TRBV11-2,TRBJ1-3,CASSLDQRDRRSGNTIYF,TGTGCCAGCAGCTTAGATCAAAGGGACAGAAGGTCTGGAAACACCATATATTTT
-,-,TRBV27,TRBJ2-7,CASGMGSSYEQYF,TGTGCCAGCGGAATGGGGAGTTCCTACGAGCAGTACTTC
-,-,TRBV28,TRBJ1-5,CASSWTVRWGNQPQHF,TGTGCCAGCAGTTGGACAGTCCGGTGGGGCAATCAGCCCCAGCATTTT
-,-,TRBV27,TRBJ1-4,CASSLGWESSTNEKLFF,TGTGCCAGCAGTTTAGGCTGGGAGAGTTCAACTAATGAAAAACTGTTTTTT
-,TRBD2,TRBV7-9,TRBJ2-1,CASSLGTSGSSYNEQFF,TGTGCCAGCAGCCTCGGGACTAGCGGGAGTTCCTACAATGAGCAGTTCTTC
-,-,TRBV27,TRBJ2-2,CASSSWTQPGELFF,TGTGCCAGCAGTTCCTGGACTCAACCCGGGGAGCTGTTTTTT
few,TRBD1,TRBV4-2,TRBJ1-2,CASSPNRGPGGYTF,TGTGCCAGCAGTCCTAACAGGGGGCCGGGTGGCTACACCTTC
-,-,TRBV5-4,TRBJ2-2,CASTGTGELFF,TGTGCCAGCACAGGGACCGGGGAGCTGTTTTTT
-,TRBD2,TRBV19,TRBJ2-1,CASRVIAGPVNEQFF,TGTGCCAGTAGGGTGATAGCGGGGCCAGTAAATGAGCAGTTCTTC
-,-,TRBV5-1,TRBJ1-1,CASRGRKGTEAFF,TGCGCCAGCAGGGGGCGAAAGGGCACTGAAGCTTTCTTT
-,TRBD1,TRBV10-2,TRBJ2-1,CASSLDRGGLYEQFF,TGCGCCAGCAGTCTGGACAGGGGAGGACTCTATGAGCAGTTCTTC
-,TRBD1,TRBV10-2,TRBJ1-1,CASSADRPLANTEAFF,TGCGCCAGCAGTGCGGACAGGCCGTTAGCGAACACTGAAGCTTTCTTT
medium-sized,-,TRBV27,TRBJ1-4,CASSPTGGGWVVKLFF,TGTGCCAGCAGTCCGACGGGGGGCGGTTGGGTGGTAAAACTGTTTTTT
-,TRBD2,TRBV7-9,TRBJ2-1,CASRPGAGGYNEQFF,TGTGCCAGCAGGCCTGGAGCGGGAGGGTACAATGAGCAGTTCTTC